These 24 T cell receptor beta chains were sequenced from one sample in a study of cytomegalovirus exposure and HLA in healthy donors. Vbeta (60) and Jbeta (13) primers were used in the PCR. The data were produced by immunoSEQ multiplex PCR, yet TCRdb's version contains in-frame clones alone and is incomplete. The ten most abundant clones cover 0.65% to 0.9% of a sample with about 170,000 clones. The sample consisted of PBMCs. The receptors were gathered from a woman between 18 and 30 years old in good health and CMV-seropositive.

The chain combines TRBV27 with TRBJ2-7; D possibly corresponds to TRBD2 (5 bases). Per the germline V gene, CDR1 is MNHEY and CDR2 is SMNVEV (reference sequence). Between the trimmed V and J ends, which lost 2 bases and 7 bases, there was a span of 12 bases. CDR3 length: 13 amino acids. The CDR3 reads CASSLSRSGEQYF. The CDR3 coding sequence is TGTGCCAGCAGTTTAAGTAGGTCGGGGGAGCAGTACTTC.

The chain couples TRBV2 to TRBJ1-2, with 8 bases that match TRBD1. Germline V CDR1 and CDR2: SNHLY, FYNNEI. The ends lost 0 bases at V and 7 bases at J; junction bases unmatched: 10. This CDR3 is 16 amino acids long. The CDR3 region has the DNA TGTGCCAGCAGTGAAGCGCTTCGAGGTACAGGGGGTGGCTACACCTTC. This sequence encodes CASSEALRGTGGGYTF.

The chain uses TRBV5-8 and TRBJ1-2; D gene uncertain. Trimming shortened V by 0 bases and J by 8 bases, and 11 bases separated the two germline ends. There are 13 residues in the CDR3. CDR1 is SGHTS and CDR2 is YDEGEE in the germline V gene. CDR3 in amino acids: CASSLAATGGYTF. The CDR3 DNA follows: TGTGCCAGCAGCTTGGCGGCGACGGGAGGCTACACCTTC.

The rearrangement joins TRBV11-3 to TRBJ2-3; D gene unclear. V shed 2 bases and J shed 4 bases, with 10 bases lying between them. Germline lookup yields CDR1 SGHNT and CDR2 YENEEA. The CDR3 runs 14 residues. The CDR3 coding sequence is TGTGCCAGCAGCTTATCTCTGGCGGCAGATACGCAGTATTTT. This encodes CASSLSLAADTQYF.

This chain links TRBV4-1 with TRBJ1-1; no firm D call. CDR1 and CDR2 (germline): MGHRA, YSYEKL. This CDR3 contains 14 residues. Trimming took 3 bases from V and 1 from J, leaving 9 bases between them. As DNA, the CDR3 is TGCGCCAGCAGCCACCCTGGCGGGAACACTGAAGCTTTCTTT. It specifies CASSHPGGNTEAFF.

The chain couples TRBV29-1 to TRBJ1-1, with D possibly being TRBD1 (5 bases). This CDR3 has 11 residues. Looked up from germline, CDR1 is SQVTM and CDR2 is ANQGSEA. Trimming removed 7 bases at V and 4 bases at J, with 10 bases between. In DNA form, the CDR3 reads TGCAGCGCTACCGGGGGCACTGAAGCTTTCTTT. This sequence encodes CSATGGTEAFF.

CDR3 DNA: TGTGCCAGTAGTATAGATTGGGGGGGCGATACGGTGAATGGCTACACCTTC. Amino acids: CASSIDWGGDTVNGYTF. The chain uses TRBV19 and TRBJ1-2; perhaps TRBD1 as D (6 bases). The CDR3 sequence is 17 residues long. V dropped 0 bases and J dropped 6 bases, with 20 bases sitting between them. In germline, CDR1 is LNHDA, CDR2 SQIVND (reference sequence).

This chain connects TRBV7-9 to TRBJ2-2, with TRBD1 as a possible D gene (6 bases). Trimming removed 5 bases from V and 7 bases from J, with 14 bases in between. Germline V gene lookup returns CDR1 SEHNR and CDR2 FQNEAQ (reference sequence). The CDR3 sequence is 14 residues long. For the CDR3, the DNA is TGTGCCAGCAGCCCGCCGGCAGGGGTCGGGGAGCTGTTTTTT. Amino acid sequence: CASSPPAGVGELFF.

The chain joins TRBV6-1 to TRBJ2-7, with 10 bases that match TRBD1. V lost 3 bases to trimming and J lost 7 bases; unmatched junction nucleotides: 9. The length of the CDR3 is 15 residues. Germline V gene sequence: CDR1 MNHNS, CDR2 SASEGT. DNA of the CDR3: TGTGCCAGCAGTGATCGGGACAGGGGAGCTTGGGAGCAGTACTTC. The encoded protein is CASSDRDRGAWEQYF.

The chain employs TRBV5-1 and TRBJ1-2, with 8 bases aligning to TRBD1. Unmatched junction bases numbered 7, after V lost 0 bases and J lost 3 bases. Germline assignment: CDR1 SGHRS and CDR2 YFSETQ. The CDR3 extends over 16 amino acids. CDR3 nucleotide sequence: TGCGCCAGCAGCTTGGCCCCCCAGGGGGCAGACTATGGCTACACCTTC. This gives the protein CASSLAPQGADYGYTF.

The chain employs TRBV5-4 and TRBJ2-7, with 7 bases lining up with TRBD2. The CDR3 totals 15 residues. The germline gives CDR1 SGHNT, CDR2 YYREEE (reference sequence). With 3 bases clipped from V and 2 bases from J, the junction kept 8 bases outside the gene matches. The CDR3 sequence is CASSSGGRYAYEQYF. DNA for the CDR3: TGTGCCAGCAGCTCTGGCGGGAGATACGCCTACGAGCAGTACTTC.

CDR3 bases: TGCGCCAGCAGCTTGGACCTCCCGGGCTCCTACAATGAGCAGTTCTTC. This sequence encodes CASSLDLPGSYNEQFF. V is TRBV5-1 and J is TRBJ2-1; no clear D. The germline V gene has CDR1 SGHRS and CDR2 YFSETQ. With 0 bases removed from V and 0 bases from J, the gap between germline ends came to 10 bases. The CDR3 is 16 residues long. Variable domain in full (rest from reference TRBV5-1 and TRBJ2-1): KAGVTQTPRYLIKTRGQQVTLSCSPISGHRSVSWYQQTPGQGLQFLFEYFSETQRNKGNFPGRFSGRQFSNSRSEMNVSTLELGDSALYLCASSLDLPGSYNEQFFGPGTRLTVL.

The chain combines TRBV30 with TRBJ2-4, with 7 bases matching TRBD2. The CDR3 loop spans 14 amino acids. After removal of 2 bases from V and 9 bases from J, the junction contained 10 bases not matched to a gene. The germline V gene encodes CDR1 GTSNPN and CDR2 SVGIG (reference sequence). The CDR3 loop reads CAWSLGGAGIIQYF. The CDR3 DNA sequence: TGTGCCTGGAGTCTGGGAGGGGCCGGTATCATTCAGTACTTC.

The V call is TRBV5-1, the J call TRBJ1-1; D is unclear. V lost 4 bases and J lost 4, with 14 bases in between. The CDR3 consists of 14 residues. Germline V gives CDR1 SGHRS, CDR2 YFSETQ. The CDR3 sequence is CASSPDGEGTEAFF. Written as DNA, the CDR3 is TGCGCCAGCAGCCCGGACGGTGAGGGCACTGAAGCTTTCTTT.

The chain links TRBV7-8 to TRBJ2-3; 7 positions match TRBD2. This CDR3 comprises 16 residues. V gave up 5 bases and J gave up 1 base; unmatched junction bases: 9. In germline, CDR1 is SGHVS, CDR2 FQNEAQ. The CDR3 DNA reads TGTGCCAGCAGCCCCCTGTCGGGGGGAGGCACAGATACGCAGTATTTT. It is translated as CASSPLSGGGTDTQYF.

The chain uses TRBV10-3 and TRBJ2-7, with TRBD1 as a possible D gene (7 bases). Looked up from germline, CDR1 is ENHRY and CDR2 is SYGVKD. The V and J ends lost 6 bases and 2 bases respectively, with 11 bases between them. There are 13 residues in the CDR3. The CDR3 nucleotides are TGTGCCATCAGGCGGGACAGTACCTACGAGCAGTACTTC. It specifies CAIRRDSTYEQYF.

V usage is TRBV11-2 and J usage is TRBJ2-3, with D possibly TRBD2 on 6 matching bases. The germline V gene encodes CDR1 SGHAT and CDR2 FQNNGV. The V gene lost 2 bases and the J gene lost 6 bases, with 12 bases spanning the gap. The CDR3 length is 14 residues. CDR3 loop: CASSLRTSGDTQYF. The CDR3 DNA reads as TGTGCCAGCAGCTTAAGGACGAGCGGGGATACGCAGTATTTT.

The V and J genes are TRBV18 and TRBJ2-5; 10 nucleotides match TRBD1. After removal of 3 bases from V and 9 bases from J, the junction contained 7 bases not matched to a gene. This CDR3 has 14 amino acids. Germline V gives CDR1 KGHSH, CDR2 LQKENI. The DNA of the CDR3 is TGTGCCAGCTCACCGCGACAGGGGGCGGAGGCCCAGTACTTC. Translated: CASSPRQGAEAQYF.

The chain carries TRBV5-6 and TRBJ1-1, with D uncertain. Trimming removed 4 bases from V and 1 base from J, with 14 bases in between. The CDR3 covers 15 residues. Germline V lookup: CDR1 SGHDT, CDR2 YYEEEE. CDR3 region: CASSLEGDKNTEAFF. The CDR3 nucleotides read TGTGCCAGCAGCCTCGAGGGCGATAAGAACACTGAAGCTTTCTTT.

The chain carries TRBV18 and TRBJ1-5; D may be TRBD1 (6 bases). Germline CDR1 is KGHSH and CDR2 is LQKENI. The CDR3 loop spans 13 amino acids. Trimming cost V 4 bases and J 6 bases, with 10 bases left between them. The CDR3 DNA reads as TGTGCCAGCTCACTAGGGGGGGGTCAGCCCCAGCATTTT. Translation gives CASSLGGGQPQHF.

The chain uses TRBV27 and TRBJ1-2; possible D gene TRBD1, 5 bases. Germline V gene sequence: CDR1 MNHEY, CDR2 SMNVEV (reference sequence). V lost 5 bases, J lost 4 bases, and 11 bases lay in between. The CDR3 is made up of 13 amino acids. DNA of the CDR3: TGTGCCAGCAGTCCAGACAGTTTCTATGGCTACACCTTC. Its protein is CASSPDSFYGYTF.

CDR3 sequence reads: CASSPGAGNQPQHF. CDR3 in DNA: TGTGCCAGCTCACCAGGGGCGGGCAATCAGCCCCAGCATTTT. V is TRBV18 and J is TRBJ1-5; perhaps TRBD1 as D (5 bases). Germline V gives CDR1 KGHSH, CDR2 LQKENI. V lost 2 bases and J lost 2, with 7 bases in between. CDR3 size: 14 residues.

The chain links TRBV5-1 to TRBJ2-1, with 9 nucleotides matching TRBD2. This CDR3 is built from 19 residues. The ends lost 4 bases at V and 0 bases at J; junction bases unmatched: 14. Looked up from germline, CDR1 is SGHRS and CDR2 is YFSETQ. The CDR3 spells CASSPGTSLTLNSYNEQFF. For the CDR3, the DNA is TGCGCCAGCAGCCCAGGGACTAGCCTAACCCTGAACTCCTACAATGAGCAGTTCTTC.

V gene TRBV7-2 combines with J gene TRBJ2-3, with TRBD2 matching 7 bases. Trimming cost V 5 bases and J 11 bases; bases outside gene matches: 10. Germline CDR1 and CDR2: SGHTA and FQGNSA. This CDR3 has 13 residues. CDR3 region: CASSATGLAGQYF. In DNA form, the CDR3 reads TGTGCCAGCAGCGCTACGGGATTAGCGGGGCAGTATTTT.